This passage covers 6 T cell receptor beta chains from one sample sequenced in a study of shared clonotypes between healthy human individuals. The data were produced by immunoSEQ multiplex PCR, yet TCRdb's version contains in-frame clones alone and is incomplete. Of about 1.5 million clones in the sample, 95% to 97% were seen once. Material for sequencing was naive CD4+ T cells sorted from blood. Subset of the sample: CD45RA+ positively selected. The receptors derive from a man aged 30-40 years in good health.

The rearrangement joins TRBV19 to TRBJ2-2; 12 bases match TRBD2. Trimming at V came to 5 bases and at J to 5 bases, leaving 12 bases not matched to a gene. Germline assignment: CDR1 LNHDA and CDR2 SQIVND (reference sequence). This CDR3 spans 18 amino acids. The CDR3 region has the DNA TGTGCCAGTAGTTACGGACTAGCGGGAAAAGGAAAAACCGGGGAGCTGTTTTTT. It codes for CASSYGLAGKGKTGELFF.

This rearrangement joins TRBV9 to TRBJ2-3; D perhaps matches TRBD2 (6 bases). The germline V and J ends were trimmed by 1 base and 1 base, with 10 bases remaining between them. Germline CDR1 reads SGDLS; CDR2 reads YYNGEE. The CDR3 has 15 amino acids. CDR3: CASSVMGGGTDTQYF. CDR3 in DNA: TGTGCCAGCAGCGTAATGGGGGGAGGCACAGATACGCAGTATTTT.

The CDR3 sequence: CASSSPMRDTEAFF. Written as DNA, the CDR3 is TGTGCCAGCAGTTCTCCGATGAGGGACACTGAAGCTTTCTTT. The rearrangement uses TRBV6-6 and TRBJ1-1; the D is unclear. Deletions cut 4 bases from V and 3 bases from J, with 12 bases between. The CDR3 covers 14 residues. The germline CDR1 and CDR2 sequences are MNHNY and SVGAGI (reference sequence).

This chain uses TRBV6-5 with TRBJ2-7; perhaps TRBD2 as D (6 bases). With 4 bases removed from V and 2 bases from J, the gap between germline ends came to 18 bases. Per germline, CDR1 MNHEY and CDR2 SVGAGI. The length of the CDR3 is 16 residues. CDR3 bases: TGTGCCAGCAGTTTGCGAGGCGGGAACTTGGCCTACGAGCAGTACTTC. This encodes CASSLRGGNLAYEQYF.

This CDR3 reads CASKKGASGRTTVEQYF. The CDR3 nucleotides are TGTGCCAGCAAAAAGGGGGCTAGCGGGAGGACGACGGTCGAGCAGTACTTC. V and J are TRBV11-2 and TRBJ2-7; 11 bases line up with TRBD2. The CDR3 has 17 amino acids. Germline V CDR1 and CDR2: SGHAT, FQNNGV. After removal of 7 bases from V and 6 bases from J, the junction contained 17 bases not matched to a gene. Together with reference TRBV11-2 and TRBJ2-7, the CDR3 gives the full variable domain: EAGVAQSPRYKIIEKRQSVAFWCNPISGHATLYWYQQILGQGPKLLIQFQNNGVVDDSQLPKDRFSAERLKGVDSTLKIQPAKLEDSAVYLCASKKGASGRTTVEQYFGPGTRLTVT.

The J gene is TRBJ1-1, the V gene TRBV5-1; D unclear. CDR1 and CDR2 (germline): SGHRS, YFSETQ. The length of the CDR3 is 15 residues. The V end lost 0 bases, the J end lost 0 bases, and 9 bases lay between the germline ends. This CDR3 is CASSLDGGMNTEAFF. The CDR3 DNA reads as TGCGCCAGCAGCTTGGATGGCGGAATGAACACTGAAGCTTTCTTT.